Listed here are 14 T cell receptor beta chains from one sample, sequenced in a study of blood T cells in healthy people across ages (dated by TCRdb to about 2015). Libraries came from 5' RACE. Sequenced using an Illumina HiSeq 2500. The second PCR ran for roughly 7 to 11 cycles and used a J-beta primer mix along with a sample-barcoded 5' primer. The public reads were reanalyzed by TCRdb: fastp trimming at Q25, MiXCR alignment, in-frame beta chains only. Identical CDR3 proteins give one entry, which carries the most common genes and DNA. The sample yields 2 million or so distinct CDR3 sequences; roughly 50% were counted once. The ten largest clones take up over 2% of the sample. Sequenced: blood. Receptors originate from a woman aged 40 to 55 in good health.

This clonotype has more than one count but fewer than ten. The chain recombines TRBV5-5 with TRBJ2-3; possibly TRBD1 for D (6 bases). V was trimmed by 2 bases and J by 2 bases, leaving 15 bases between them. Germline V gene lookup returns CDR1 SGHKS and CDR2 YYEKEE (reference sequence). The length of the CDR3 is 16 residues. The CDR3: CASSLSIQGHTDTQYF. The CDR3 coding sequence is TGTGCCAGCAGCTTAAGTATCCAGGGGCACACAGATACGCAGTATTTT.

This clonotype was seen more than once but under ten times. The V call is TRBV7-2, the J call TRBJ2-3; D is possibly TRBD2 (7 bases). CDR3 length equals 14 residues. Deletions cut 1 base from V and 7 bases from J, with 12 bases between. The germline gives CDR1 SGHTA, CDR2 FQGNSA. This CDR3 is CASSLGGGANTQYF. The CDR3 DNA sequence: TGTGCCAGCAGCTTAGGAGGGGGGGCGAATACGCAGTATTTT.

The chain links TRBV20-1 to TRBJ2-7; weak D call: TRBD2 (5 bases). The closer fit of TRBJ2-5 to the DNA end suggests the J call may be wrong. This CDR3 is built from 15 residues. Germline CDR1 reads DFQATT; CDR2 reads SNEGSKA (reference sequence). The CDR3 spells CSASAPVRTLETQYF. The CDR3 bases are TGCAGTGCTAGTGCCCCGGTCAGGACTTTGGAGACCCAGTACTTC.

The chain uses TRBV6-5 and TRBJ2-3, with 8 bases that match TRBD2. This CDR3 spans 16 amino acids. J was trimmed by 6 bases and V by 4 bases; bases with no gene match: 12. Germline assignment: CDR1 MNHEY and CDR2 SVGAGI. CDR3 sequence reads: CASSSAGDLRMDTQYF. As DNA, the CDR3 is TGTGCCAGCAGTTCAGCGGGGGATCTCCGGATGGATACGCAGTATTTT.

This clonotype was recorded a few times. The J gene is TRBJ2-1, the V gene TRBV29-1; D is uncertain. In germline, CDR1 is SQVTM, CDR2 ANQGSEA. V lost 2 bases and J 10 bases, leaving 9 bases between the germline ends. CDR3 size: 11 residues. The CDR3 DNA reads as TGCAGCGTTGAAAATTTTGGGGAGCAGTTCTTC. The encoded protein is CSVENFGEQFF.

This sequence joins TRBV6-5 and TRBJ2-3; 7 positions match TRBD1. V was pared by 6 bases and J by 1 base, with 7 bases of the junction left unmatched. The CDR3 has 15 residues. Germline V gene data show CDR1 as MNHEY and CDR2 as SVGAGI. The CDR3 protein is CASRSTGIGTDTQYF. CDR3 nucleotides: TGTGCCAGCAGGTCGACAGGGATTGGCACAGATACGCAGTATTTT.

The chain couples TRBV7-9 to TRBJ2-1; 10 bases line up with TRBD1. V dropped 4 bases and J dropped 8; count of bases not matched to a gene: 8. The CDR3 length is 15 residues. Germline CDR1 and CDR2: SEHNR and FQNEAQ (reference sequence). CDR3 DNA sequence: TGTGCCAGCAGCTCGCCGGGACAGGGGTTCGATGAGCAGTTCTTC. Protein product: CASSSPGQGFDEQFF.

This clonotype has a single count. For the CDR3, the DNA is TGCGCCAGCAGCCAAGACCGCGGGGGCCTGCAGTACTTC. It encodes CASSQDRGGLQYF. The genes are TRBV4-3 and TRBJ2-7; tentatively, D is TRBD2 (7 bases). V was cut by 0 bases and J by 9 bases, with 12 bases left in between. This CDR3 region has 13 residues. Germline CDR1 and CDR2: LGHNA and YSLEER.

This clonotype was counted only a few times. The chain recombines TRBV7-2 with TRBJ2-7; 8 positions match TRBD1. V shed 1 base, J shed 7 bases, and the junction held 12 bases outside the gene matches. The length of the CDR3 is 16 residues. CDR1 is SGHTA, CDR2 FQGNSA, per germline. CDR3 in amino acids: CASSLGQGTIVREQYF. For the CDR3, the DNA is TGTGCCAGCAGCTTAGGACAGGGGACGATAGTTCGGGAGCAGTACTTC.

The rearrangement uses TRBV7-9 and TRBJ1-2, with a weak D call TRBD1 (6 bases). Between the trimmed V and J ends, which lost 3 bases and 1 base, there was a span of 12 bases. CDR3 length: 15 amino acids. Germline values: CDR1 SEHNR, CDR2 FQNEAQ (reference sequence). This chain's CDR3 is CASSFRQEGNYGYTF. DNA of the CDR3: TGTGCCAGCAGCTTCCGACAGGAGGGTAACTATGGCTACACCTTC. Filled out from reference TRBV7-9 and TRBJ1-2, the complete variable domain reads DTGVSQNPRHKITKRGQNVTFRCDPISEHNRLYWYRQTLGQGPEFLTYFQNEAQLEKSRLLSDRFSAERPKGSFSTLEIQRTEQGDSAMYLCASSFRQEGNYGYTFGSGTRLTVV.

The V gene is TRBV20-1, the J gene TRBJ1-2; weak D call: TRBD1 (5 bases). This CDR3 has 14 residues. V lost 2 bases to trimming and J lost 4 bases, with 14 bases between them. Germline V gene data show CDR1 as DFQATT and CDR2 as SNEGSKA (reference sequence). Written as DNA, the CDR3 is TGCAGTGCTAGAAGCCGGGACTTTCCCTATGGCTACACCTTC. This translates into CSARSRDFPYGYTF.

This sequence joins TRBV2 and TRBJ2-3, with a possible D match to TRBD2 (6 bases). Germline lookup yields CDR1 SNHLY and CDR2 FYNNEI. This CDR3 spans 15 amino acids. V was cut by 7 bases and J by 0 bases, with 14 bases left in between. The CDR3 is CASTRDFISTDTQYF. The DNA for the CDR3 is TGTGCCAGCACCCGGGACTTTATTAGCACAGATACGCAGTATTTT.

The V and J genes are TRBV24-1 and TRBJ2-3; no firm D call. Germline V gene sequence: CDR1 KGHDR, CDR2 SFDVKD. The length of the CDR3 is 12 residues. The ends were cut back, 9 bases at V and 5 bases at J, with 11 bases in the middle. The CDR3 DNA sequence: TGTGCCACCGCGACGGAGATAGATACGCAGTATTTT. Encoded protein: CATATEIDTQYF.

The chain joins TRBV5-1 to TRBJ2-1; no clear D. V was clipped by 3 bases and J by 10 bases, with 17 bases between them. The V gene's germline CDR1 is SGHRS and CDR2 YFSETQ. This CDR3 is built from 14 residues. The CDR3: CASSSSDPILEQFF. CDR3 nucleotides: TGCGCCAGCAGCTCGTCGGACCCGATTTTGGAGCAGTTCTTC.